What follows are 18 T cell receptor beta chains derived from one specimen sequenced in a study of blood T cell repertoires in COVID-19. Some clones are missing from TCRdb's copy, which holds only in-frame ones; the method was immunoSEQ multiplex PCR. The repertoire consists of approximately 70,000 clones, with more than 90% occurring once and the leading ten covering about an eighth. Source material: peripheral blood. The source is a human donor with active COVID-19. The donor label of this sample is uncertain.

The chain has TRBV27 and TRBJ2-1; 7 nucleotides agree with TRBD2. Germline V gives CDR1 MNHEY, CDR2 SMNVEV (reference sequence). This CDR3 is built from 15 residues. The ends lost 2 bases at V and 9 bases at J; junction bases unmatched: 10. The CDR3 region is CASSLAGDTRFEQFF. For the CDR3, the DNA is TGTGCCAGCAGTTTAGCGGGAGACACCCGATTTGAGCAGTTCTTC.

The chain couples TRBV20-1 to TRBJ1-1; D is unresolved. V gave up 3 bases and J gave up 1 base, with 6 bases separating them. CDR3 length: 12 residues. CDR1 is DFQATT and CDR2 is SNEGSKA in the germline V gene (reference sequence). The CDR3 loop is CSASPGNTEAFF. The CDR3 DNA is TGCAGTGCTAGTCCCGGGAACACTGAAGCTTTCTTT.

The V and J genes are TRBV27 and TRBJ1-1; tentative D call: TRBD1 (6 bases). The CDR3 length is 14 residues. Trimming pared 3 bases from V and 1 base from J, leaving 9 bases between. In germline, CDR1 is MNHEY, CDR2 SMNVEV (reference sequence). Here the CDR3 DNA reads TGTGCCAGCAGTTTTCAGGGGAGGAACACTGAAGCTTTCTTT. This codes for CASSFQGRNTEAFF.

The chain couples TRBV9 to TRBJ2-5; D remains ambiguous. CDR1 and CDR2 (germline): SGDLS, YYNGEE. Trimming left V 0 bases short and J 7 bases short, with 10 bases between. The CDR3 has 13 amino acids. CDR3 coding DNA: TGTGCCAGCAGCGTAGAGCAGCTAGGGACCCAGTACTTC. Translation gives CASSVEQLGTQYF.

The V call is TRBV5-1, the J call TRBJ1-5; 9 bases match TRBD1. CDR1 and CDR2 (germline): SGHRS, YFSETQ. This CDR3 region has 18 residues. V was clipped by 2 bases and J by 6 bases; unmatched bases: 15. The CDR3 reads CASSLTLFRDRVSQPQHF. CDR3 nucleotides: TGCGCCAGCAGCTTAACCTTATTCCGGGACAGGGTGTCTCAGCCCCAGCATTTT.

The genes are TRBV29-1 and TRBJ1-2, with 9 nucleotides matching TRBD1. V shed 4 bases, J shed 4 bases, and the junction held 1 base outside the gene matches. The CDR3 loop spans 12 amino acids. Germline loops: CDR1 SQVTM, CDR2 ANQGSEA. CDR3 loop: CSVVQGAYGYTF. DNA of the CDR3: TGCAGCGTTGTACAGGGGGCCTATGGCTACACCTTC.

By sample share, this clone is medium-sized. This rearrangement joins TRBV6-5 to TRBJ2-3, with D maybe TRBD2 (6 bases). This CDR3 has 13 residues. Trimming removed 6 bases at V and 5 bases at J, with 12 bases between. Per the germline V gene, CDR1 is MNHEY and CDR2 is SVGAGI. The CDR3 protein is CASSPDGGDTQYF. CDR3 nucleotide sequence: TGTGCCAGCAGCCCGGACGGGGGAGATACGCAGTATTTT.

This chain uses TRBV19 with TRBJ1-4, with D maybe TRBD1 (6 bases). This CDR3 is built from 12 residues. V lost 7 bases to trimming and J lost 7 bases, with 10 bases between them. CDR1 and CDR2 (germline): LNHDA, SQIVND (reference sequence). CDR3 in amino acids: CASTRGGEKLFF. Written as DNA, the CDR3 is TGTGCCAGTACCCGAGGGGGTGAAAAACTGTTTTTT.

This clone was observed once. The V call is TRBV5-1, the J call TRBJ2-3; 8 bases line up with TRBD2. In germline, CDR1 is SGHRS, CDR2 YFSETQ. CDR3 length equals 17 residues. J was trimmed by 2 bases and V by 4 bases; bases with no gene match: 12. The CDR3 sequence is CASSPRGLAGTTDTQYF. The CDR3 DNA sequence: TGCGCCAGCAGCCCACGGGGGTTAGCGGGAACCACAGATACGCAGTATTTT.

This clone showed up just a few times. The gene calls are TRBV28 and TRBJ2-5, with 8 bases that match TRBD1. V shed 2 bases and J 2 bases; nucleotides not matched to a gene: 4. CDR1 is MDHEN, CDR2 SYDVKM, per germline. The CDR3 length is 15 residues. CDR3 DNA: TGTGCCAGCAGTTTAAGGCAGGGGGCTCAAGAGACCCAGTACTTC. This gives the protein CASSLRQGAQETQYF.

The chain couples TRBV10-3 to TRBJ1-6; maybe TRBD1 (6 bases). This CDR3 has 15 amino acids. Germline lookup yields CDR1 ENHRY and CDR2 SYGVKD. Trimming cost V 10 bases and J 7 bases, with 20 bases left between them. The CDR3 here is CATNDQGQGNSPLHF. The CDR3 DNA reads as TGTGCCACCAATGACCAGGGGCAGGGGAATTCACCCCTCCACTTT.

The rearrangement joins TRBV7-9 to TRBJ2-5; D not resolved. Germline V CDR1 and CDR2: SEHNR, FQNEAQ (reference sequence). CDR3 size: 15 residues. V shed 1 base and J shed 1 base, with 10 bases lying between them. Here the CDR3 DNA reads TGTGCCAGCAGCTTAGTCTCAGACTCCCAAGAGACCCAGTACTTC. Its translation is CASSLVSDSQETQYF.

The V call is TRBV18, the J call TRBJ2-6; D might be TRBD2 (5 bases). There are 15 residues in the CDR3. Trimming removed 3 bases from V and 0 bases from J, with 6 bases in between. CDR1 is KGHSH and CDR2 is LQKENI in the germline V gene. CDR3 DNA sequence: TGTGCCAGCTCACCGGGGAGCTCTGGGGCCAACGTCCTGACTTTC. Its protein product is CASSPGSSGANVLTF.

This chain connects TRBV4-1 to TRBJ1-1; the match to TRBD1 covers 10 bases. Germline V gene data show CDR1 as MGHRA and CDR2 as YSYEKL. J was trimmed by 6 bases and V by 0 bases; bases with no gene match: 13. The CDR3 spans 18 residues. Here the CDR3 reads CASSQESWGTGVWAEAFF. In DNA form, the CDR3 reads TGCGCCAGCAGCCAAGAAAGTTGGGGGACAGGGGTTTGGGCTGAAGCTTTCTTT.

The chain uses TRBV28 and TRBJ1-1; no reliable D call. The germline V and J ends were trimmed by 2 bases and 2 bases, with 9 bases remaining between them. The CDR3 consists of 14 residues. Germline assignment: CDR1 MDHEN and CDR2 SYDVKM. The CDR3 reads CASSLPSSNTEAFF. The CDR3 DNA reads TGTGCCAGCAGTTTACCCTCCAGTAACACTGAAGCTTTCTTT. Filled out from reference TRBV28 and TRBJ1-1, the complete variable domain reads DVKVTQSSRYLVKRTGEKVFLECVQDMDHENMFWYRQDPGLGLRLIYFSYDVKMKEKGDIPEGYSVSREKKERFSLILESASTNQTSMYLCASSLPSSNTEAFFGQGTRLTVV.

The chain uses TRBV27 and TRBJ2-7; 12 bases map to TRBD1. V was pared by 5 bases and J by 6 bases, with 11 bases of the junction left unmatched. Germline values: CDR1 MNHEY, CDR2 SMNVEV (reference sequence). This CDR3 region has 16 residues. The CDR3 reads CASSTIRDRGRSEQYF. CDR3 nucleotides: TGTGCCAGCAGTACCATCCGGGACAGGGGGCGGTCCGAGCAGTACTTC.

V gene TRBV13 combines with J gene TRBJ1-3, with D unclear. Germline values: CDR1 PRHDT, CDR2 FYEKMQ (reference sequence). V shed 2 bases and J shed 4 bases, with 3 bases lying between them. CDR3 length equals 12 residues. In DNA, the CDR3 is TGTGCCAGCAGCTTACGGGGAAACACCATATATTTT. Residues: CASSLRGNTIYF.

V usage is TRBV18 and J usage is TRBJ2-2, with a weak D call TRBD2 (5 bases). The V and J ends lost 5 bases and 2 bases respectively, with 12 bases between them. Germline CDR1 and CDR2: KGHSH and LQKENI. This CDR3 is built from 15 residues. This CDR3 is CASSSGMINTGELFF. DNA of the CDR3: TGTGCCAGCTCATCGGGGATGATTAACACCGGGGAGCTGTTTTTT.